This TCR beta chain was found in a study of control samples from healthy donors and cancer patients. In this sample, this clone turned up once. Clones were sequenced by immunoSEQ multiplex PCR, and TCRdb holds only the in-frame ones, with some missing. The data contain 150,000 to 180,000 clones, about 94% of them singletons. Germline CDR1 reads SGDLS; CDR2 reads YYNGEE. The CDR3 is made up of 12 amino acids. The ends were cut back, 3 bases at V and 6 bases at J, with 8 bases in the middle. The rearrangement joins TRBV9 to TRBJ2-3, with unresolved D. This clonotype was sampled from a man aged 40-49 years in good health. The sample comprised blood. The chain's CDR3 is CASSAARDTQYF. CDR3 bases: TGTGCCAGCAGCGCAGCGAGGGATACGCAGTATTTT.